Following are 15 T cell receptor beta chains from one sample sequenced in a study of cytomegalovirus exposure and HLA in healthy donors. The method was immunoSEQ multiplex PCR; TCRdb's version includes in-frame clones alone and lacks a portion of them. Of nearly 200,000 clones listed, around 84% are singletons. Sequences were obtained from PBMCs. The receptors shown here come from a woman aged 25 to 39 in good health and CMV-seropositive.

The chain recombines TRBV27 with TRBJ1-2, with D perhaps matching TRBD1 (6 bases). V was trimmed by 4 bases and J by 8 bases, leaving 17 bases between them. The CDR3 is 14 amino acids. CDR1 MNHEY and CDR2 SMNVEV come from the germline V gene (reference sequence). The CDR3 nucleotides read TGTGCCAGCAGTTCCGGACAGTCGGGGGGAGGCTACACCTTC. Translated: CASSSGQSGGGYTF.

The gene calls are TRBV2 and TRBJ2-3; the match to TRBD2 covers 10 bases. CDR1 SNHLY and CDR2 FYNNEI come from the germline V gene. CDR3 length: 17 residues. J lost 4 bases, V lost 1 base, and 8 bases had no gene match. The CDR3 DNA sequence: TGTGCCAGCAGTGAAGGGGCTAGCGGGAGTCCCCCAGATACGCAGTATTTT. It encodes CASSEGASGSPPDTQYF.

This chain links TRBV15 with TRBJ2-3; 11 bases are shared with TRBD2. Trimming took 0 bases from V and 4 from J; bases not matched to a gene: 6. CDR3 length equals 17 residues. Germline CDR1 is LNHNV and CDR2 is YYDKDF (reference sequence). The CDR3 region is CATSRDTGLAGSDTQYF. Here the CDR3 DNA reads TGTGCCACCAGCAGAGATACAGGACTAGCGGGCTCAGATACGCAGTATTTT.

This clone was recorded only once. Other DNA variants within this sample encode the same CDR3. The chain recombines TRBV6-5 with TRBJ2-2; D is possibly TRBD2 (5 bases). Germline V gene sequence: CDR1 MNHEY, CDR2 SVGAGI. The CDR3 extends over 15 amino acids. V was trimmed by 6 bases and J by 5 bases, leaving 16 bases between them. CDR3 protein: CASRLSGSRTGELFF. The CDR3 nucleotides are TGTGCCAGCAGGCTTTCGGGGTCTCGGACCGGGGAGCTGTTTTTT.

This sequence joins TRBV25-1 and TRBJ2-1; 12 bases match TRBD2. Germline CDR1 and CDR2: MGHDK and SYGVNS. This CDR3 is 16 amino acids long. J gave up 8 bases and V 7 bases, and 12 bases lay outside the gene matches. The DNA of the CDR3 is TGTGCCAGCACCCCGGGGGGGACTAGCGGGTGGGATGAGCAGTTCTTC. It encodes CASTPGGTSGWDEQFF.

V is TRBV6-5 and J is TRBJ1-2; weak D call: TRBD1 (5 bases). CDR1 and CDR2 (germline): MNHEY, SVGAGI. Trimming removed 4 bases from V and 7 bases from J, with 13 bases in between. This CDR3 is built from 13 residues. The CDR3: CASSSPGGSGYTF. The CDR3 nucleotides are TGTGCCAGCAGTTCCCCGGGGGGAAGTGGCTACACCTTC.

This sequence joins TRBV6-5 and TRBJ2-1; possible D gene TRBD1, 6 bases. The CDR3 contains 13 residues. CDR1 MNHEY and CDR2 SVGAGI come from the germline V gene. The germline V and J ends were trimmed by 5 bases and 4 bases, with 9 bases remaining between them. CDR3 in DNA: TGTGCCAGCAGTCCCGACAGGTACAATGAGCAGTTCTTC. Translating gives CASSPDRYNEQFF.

The chain is built from TRBV29-1 and TRBJ2-1, with D perhaps TRBD1 (5 bases). V lost 4 bases and J lost 4, with 17 bases in between. The CDR3 covers 15 residues. Germline V gene sequence: CDR1 SQVTM, CDR2 ANQGSEA. As DNA, the CDR3 is TGCAGCGTTGGGATGGTCCAGGGTCAATACAATGAGCAGTTCTTC. It yields the protein CSVGMVQGQYNEQFF.

The gene calls are TRBV7-3 and TRBJ2-3; 8 bases line up with TRBD2. Germline CDR1 reads SGHTA; CDR2 reads FQGTGA. Unmatched junction bases numbered 10, after V lost 3 bases and J lost 2 bases. The CDR3 loop spans 17 amino acids. In DNA form, the CDR3 reads TGTGCCAGCAGCTTTGGGCTAGCGGGTTATTACACAGATACGCAGTATTTT. As protein: CASSFGLAGYYTDTQYF.

V gene TRBV2 combines with J gene TRBJ2-1; 7 nucleotides agree with TRBD2. Germline V gene lookup returns CDR1 SNHLY and CDR2 FYNNEI. This CDR3 is built from 15 residues. The trim removed 4 bases at V and 4 bases at J, leaving 7 bases unmatched. CDR3 sequence: CASSVGGSVYNEQFF. CDR3 nucleotide sequence: TGTGCCAGCAGTGTAGGCGGGAGTGTTTACAATGAGCAGTTCTTC. Full variable domain (remainder filled in from reference TRBV2 and TRBJ2-1): EPEVTQTPSHQVTQMGQEVILRCVPISNHLYFYWYRQILGQKVEFLVSFYNNEISEKSEIFDDQFSVERPDGSNFTLKIRSTKLEDSAMYFCASSVGGSVYNEQFFGPGTRLTVL.

This chain links TRBV2 with TRBJ1-1; 8 bases fit TRBD1. Germline V gene sequence: CDR1 SNHLY, CDR2 FYNNEI. V shed 9 bases and J 1 base; nucleotides not matched to a gene: 7. This CDR3 spans 14 amino acids. In nucleotides, the CDR3 is TGTGCCAGTCGCCCCGACAGGGGGAACACTGAAGCTTTCTTT. Translating gives CASRPDRGNTEAFF.

The V call is TRBV6-5, the J call TRBJ1-2, with 7 bases that match TRBD1. With V trimmed by 6 bases and J by 10 bases, 5 bases remained unmatched. The CDR3 is 11 amino acids. Germline CDR1 and CDR2: MNHEY and SVGAGI. CDR3 region: CASRNTGDYTF. The CDR3 DNA follows: TGTGCCAGCAGGAACACAGGGGACTACACCTTC.

The J gene is TRBJ1-4, the V gene TRBV28, with 11 bases lining up with TRBD1. The V gene end was trimmed by 4 bases and the J gene end by 6 bases; junction bases not matched to a gene: 10. Germline V gene data show CDR1 as MDHEN and CDR2 as SYDVKM. The CDR3 sequence is 17 residues long. The CDR3 is CASSSGTGGGVHEKLFF. CDR3 nucleotide sequence: TGTGCCAGCAGTTCCGGGACAGGGGGGGGAGTGCATGAAAAACTGTTTTTT.

The rearrangement links TRBV27 to TRBJ2-7; 11 nucleotides line up with TRBD1. The J segment lost 4 bases and the V segment lost 3 bases, leaving 11 bases of the junction unmatched. The V gene's germline CDR1 is MNHEY and CDR2 SMNVEV (reference sequence). The CDR3 is 17 amino acids. The CDR3 nucleotides are TGTGCCAGCAGTTTTTCCTCTGGGGACAGGGGGACGTACGAGCAGTACTTC. Translation gives CASSFSSGDRGTYEQYF.

In its sample, this clone was seen once. The chain combines TRBV28 with TRBJ1-2; D may be TRBD1 (6 bases). This CDR3 comprises 15 residues. V lost 2 bases and J 7 bases, leaving 17 bases between the germline ends. Per germline, CDR1 MDHEN and CDR2 SYDVKM. The CDR3 sequence is CASSLGQYLAVGYTF. Here the CDR3 DNA reads TGTGCCAGCAGTTTAGGACAGTACTTAGCCGTTGGCTACACCTTC.